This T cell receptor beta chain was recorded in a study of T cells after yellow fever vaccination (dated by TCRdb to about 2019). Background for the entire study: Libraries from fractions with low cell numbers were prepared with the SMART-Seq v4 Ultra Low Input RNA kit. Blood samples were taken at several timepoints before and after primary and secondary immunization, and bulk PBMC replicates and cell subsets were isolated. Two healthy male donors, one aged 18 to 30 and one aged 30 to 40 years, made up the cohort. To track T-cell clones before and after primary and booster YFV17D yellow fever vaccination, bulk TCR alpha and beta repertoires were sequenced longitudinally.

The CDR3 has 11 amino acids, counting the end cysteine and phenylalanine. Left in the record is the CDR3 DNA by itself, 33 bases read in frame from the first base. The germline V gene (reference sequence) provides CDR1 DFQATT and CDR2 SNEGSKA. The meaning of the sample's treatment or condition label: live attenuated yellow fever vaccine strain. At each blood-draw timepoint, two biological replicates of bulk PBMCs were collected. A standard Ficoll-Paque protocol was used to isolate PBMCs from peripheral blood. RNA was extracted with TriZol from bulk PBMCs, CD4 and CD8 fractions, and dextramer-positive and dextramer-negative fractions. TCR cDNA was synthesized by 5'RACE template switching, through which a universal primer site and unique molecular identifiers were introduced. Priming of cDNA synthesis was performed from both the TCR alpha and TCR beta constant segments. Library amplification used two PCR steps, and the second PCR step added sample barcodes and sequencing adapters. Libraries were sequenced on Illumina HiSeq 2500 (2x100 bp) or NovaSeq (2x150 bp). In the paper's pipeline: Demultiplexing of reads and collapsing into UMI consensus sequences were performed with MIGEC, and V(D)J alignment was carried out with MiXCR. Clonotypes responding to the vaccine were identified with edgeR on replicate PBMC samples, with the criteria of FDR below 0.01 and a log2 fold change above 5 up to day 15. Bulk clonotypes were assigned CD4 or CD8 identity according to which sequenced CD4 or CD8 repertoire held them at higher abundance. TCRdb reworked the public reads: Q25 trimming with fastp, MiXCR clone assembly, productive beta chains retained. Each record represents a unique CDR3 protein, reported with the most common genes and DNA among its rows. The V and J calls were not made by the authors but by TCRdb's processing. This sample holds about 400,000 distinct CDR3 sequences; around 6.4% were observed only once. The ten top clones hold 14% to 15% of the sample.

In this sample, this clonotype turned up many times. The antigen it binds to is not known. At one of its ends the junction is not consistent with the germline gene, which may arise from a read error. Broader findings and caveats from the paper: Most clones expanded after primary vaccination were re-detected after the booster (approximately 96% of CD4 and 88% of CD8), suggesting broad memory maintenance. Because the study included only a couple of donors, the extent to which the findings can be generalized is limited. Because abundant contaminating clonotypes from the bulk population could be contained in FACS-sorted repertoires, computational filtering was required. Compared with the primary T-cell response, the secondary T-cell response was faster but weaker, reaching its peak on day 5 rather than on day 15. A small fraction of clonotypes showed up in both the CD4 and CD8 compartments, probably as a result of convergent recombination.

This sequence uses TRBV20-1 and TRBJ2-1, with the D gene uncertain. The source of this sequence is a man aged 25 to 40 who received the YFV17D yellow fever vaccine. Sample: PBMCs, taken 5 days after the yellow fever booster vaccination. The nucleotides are TGCAGTGCTCCCGAGTACTATGAACAGTTCTTC. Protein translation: CSAPEYYEQFF.